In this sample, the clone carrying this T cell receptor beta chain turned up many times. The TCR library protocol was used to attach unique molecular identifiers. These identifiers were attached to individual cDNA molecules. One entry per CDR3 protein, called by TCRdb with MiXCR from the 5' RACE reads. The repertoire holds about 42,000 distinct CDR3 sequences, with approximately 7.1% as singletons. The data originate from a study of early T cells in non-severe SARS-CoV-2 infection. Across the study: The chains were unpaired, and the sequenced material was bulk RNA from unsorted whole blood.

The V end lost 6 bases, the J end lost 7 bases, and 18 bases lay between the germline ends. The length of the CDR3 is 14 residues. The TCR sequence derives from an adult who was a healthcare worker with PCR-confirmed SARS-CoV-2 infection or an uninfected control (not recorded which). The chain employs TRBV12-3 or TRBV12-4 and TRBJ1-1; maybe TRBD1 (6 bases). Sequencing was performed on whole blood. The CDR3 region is CASSPLMGGSEAFF. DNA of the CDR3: TGTGCCAGCAGCCCATTGATGGGGGGCAGTGAAGCTTTCTTT.